The clone carrying this T cell receptor beta chain has a count of ten or more. The data are from a study of T-cell reconstitution after alpha-beta-depleted transplantation in children. The germline V gene has CDR1 DFQATT and CDR2 SNEGSKA (reference sequence). V was trimmed by 3 bases and J by 8 bases, leaving 13 bases between them. The CDR3 contains 12 residues. Preparing the TCRbeta library involved the use of unique molecular identifiers. TCRdb redid the calling of the PCR reads with MiXCR, one entry per CDR3 protein. The table shows 190,000 or so distinct CDR3 sequences, with about 6.8% occurring only once.

The J gene is TRBJ1-2, the V gene TRBV20-1; D gene unclear. This material consisted of PBMCs from the stem cell graft donor, taken from the stem cell graft. The receptor's source is a human donor who donated a stem cell graft to a child with Wiskott-Aldrich syndrome. In nucleotides, the CDR3 is TGCAGTGCTAGGATAGTCCTTATGGGCTACACCTTC. This gives the protein CSARIVLMGYTF.